The clone carrying this T cell receptor (beta chain) was seen a handful of times. The germline V gene encodes CDR1 LNHDA and CDR2 SQIVND (reference sequence). This CDR3 region has 14 residues. V lost 4 bases and J lost 5; bases outside the gene matches: 5. Researchers ran the PCR with 60 Vbeta and 13 Jbeta primers. Profiling relied on immunoSEQ multiplex PCR, and the TCRdb table lists in-frame clones only, not all of them. This table has around 99,000 clones, approximately 80% appearing once. The data derive from a study of cytomegalovirus exposure and HLA in healthy donors. This chain connects TRBV19 to TRBJ1-5; TRBD1 aligns across 7 bases. This sequence originates from a male donor in good health and CMV-seronegative. The sequencing input was PBMCs. The CDR3 DNA reads TGTGCCAGTAGTAGGGGACAGTCTTATCAGCCCCAGCATTTT. Translated: CASSRGQSYQPQHF.